The entry that follows covers one TCR beta chain sequence. This entry comes from a study of identifying expanded T cells in peripheral blood. Germline values: CDR1 WSHSY, CDR2 SAAADI. The CDR3 spans 13 residues. Between the trimmed V and J ends, which lost 0 bases and 8 bases, there was a span of 11 bases. The assay was immunoSEQ multiplex PCR, and TCRdb's table has in-frame clones only and misses some. The sample holds approximately 100,000 clones; approximately 90% are singletons and the top ten take roughly a sixth. This sequence was found in a person between 18 and 69 years old in good health. The specimen sequenced was blood. The rearrangement joins TRBV10-2 to TRBJ2-7; D gene ambiguous. The DNA of the CDR3 is TGCGCCAGCAGTGAGTCGACTCTCCGGCAGCAGTACTTC. Its translation is CASSESTLRQQYF.